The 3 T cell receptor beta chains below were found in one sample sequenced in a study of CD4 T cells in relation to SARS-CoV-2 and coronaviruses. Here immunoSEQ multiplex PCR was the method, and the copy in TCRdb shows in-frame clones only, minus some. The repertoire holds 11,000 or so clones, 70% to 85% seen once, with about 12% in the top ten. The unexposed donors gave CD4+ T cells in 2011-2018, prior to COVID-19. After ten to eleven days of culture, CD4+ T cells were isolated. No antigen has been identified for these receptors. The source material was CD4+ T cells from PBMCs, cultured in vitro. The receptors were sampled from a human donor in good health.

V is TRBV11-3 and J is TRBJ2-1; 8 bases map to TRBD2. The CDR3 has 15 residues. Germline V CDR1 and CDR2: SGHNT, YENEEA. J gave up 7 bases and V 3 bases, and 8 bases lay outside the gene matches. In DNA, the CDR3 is TGTGCCAGCAGCTTGTATAGCGGGGCTGAGAATGAGCAGTTCTTC. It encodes CASSLYSGAENEQFF.

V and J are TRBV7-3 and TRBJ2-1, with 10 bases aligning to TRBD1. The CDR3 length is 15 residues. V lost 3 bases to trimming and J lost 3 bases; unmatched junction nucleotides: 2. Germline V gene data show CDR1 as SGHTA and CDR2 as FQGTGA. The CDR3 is CASSLDRGGYNEQFF. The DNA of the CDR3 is TGTGCCAGCAGCTTGGACAGGGGGGGCTACAATGAGCAGTTCTTC.

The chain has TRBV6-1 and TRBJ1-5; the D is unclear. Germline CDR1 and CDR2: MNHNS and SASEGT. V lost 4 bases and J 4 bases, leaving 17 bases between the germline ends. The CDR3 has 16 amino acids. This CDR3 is CASSATSDAWNQPQHF. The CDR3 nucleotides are TGTGCCAGCAGTGCCACCTCCGACGCATGGAATCAGCCCCAGCATTTT.